The 28 T cell receptor beta chains in this list originate from one sample, sequenced in a study of T cells after yellow fever vaccination. Via MiXCR, TCRdb re-called the 5' RACE reads, giving one row per CDR3 protein. The sample includes 450,000 to 600,000 distinct CDR3 sequences, roughly 14% seen only once; the top ten take over 11%. This specimen consisted of PBMCs, obtained on the day of the yellow fever booster vaccination. The receptors derive from a man aged 30 to 45 who received the YFV17D yellow fever vaccine.

This clonotype was seen more than once but under ten times. The gene calls are TRBV11-2 and TRBJ2-1, with D possibly being TRBD2 (8 bases). V was cut by 5 bases and J by 9 bases, with 26 bases left in between. Germline values: CDR1 SGHAT, CDR2 FQNNGV. This CDR3 comprises 17 residues. This CDR3 reads CASSLRTTGWTSFEQFF. CDR3 DNA: TGTGCCAGCAGCCTCAGGACGACAGGGTGGACTAGCTTTGAGCAGTTCTTC.

In its sample, this clonotype was seen a few times. V usage is TRBV25-1 and J usage is TRBJ1-5; unclear D gene. With 1 base removed from V and 9 bases from J, the gap between germline ends came to 10 bases. The germline CDR1 and CDR2 sequences are MGHDK and SYGVNS. The CDR3 runs to 13 residues. In DNA form, the CDR3 reads TGTGCCAGCAGTGAATCCCGGCAAGGGCCCCAGCATTTT. Translation gives CASSESRQGPQHF.

The rearrangement joins TRBV7-2 to TRBJ1-1; no clear D gene. Trimming removed 3 bases at V and 1 base at J, with 6 bases between. This CDR3 has 13 amino acids. Germline V gene sequence: CDR1 SGHTA, CDR2 FQGNSA. The CDR3 nucleotides are TGTGCCAGCAGCTTTCAGTCGAACACTGAAGCTTTCTTT. Translation gives CASSFQSNTEAFF.

This clonotype was observed a handful of times. This sequence joins TRBV20-1 and TRBJ2-1; the match to TRBD2 covers 11 bases. V shed 0 bases, J shed 13 bases, and the junction held 5 bases outside the gene matches. Germline CDR1 is DFQATT and CDR2 is SNEGSKA (reference sequence). The CDR3 is 13 amino acids. The CDR3 DNA is TGCAGTGCTAGAGATACGGGACTAGCGGCACAGTTCTTC. It specifies CSARDTGLAAQFF.

The V and J genes are TRBV6-1 and TRBJ2-7; 10 nucleotides agree with TRBD1. The germline CDR1 and CDR2 sequences are MNHNS and SASEGT. The ends lost 6 bases at V and 3 bases at J; junction bases unmatched: 2. This CDR3 region has 13 residues. The DNA for the CDR3 is TGTGCCAGCAGGACAGGGGGCCACTACGAGCAGTACTTC. Translated, it gives CASRTGGHYEQYF.

This rearrangement joins TRBV27 to TRBJ2-7; D is unresolved. Looked up from germline, CDR1 is MNHEY and CDR2 is SMNVEV (reference sequence). The CDR3 is 15 amino acids. V was trimmed by 5 bases and J by 2 bases, leaving 16 bases between them. CDR3 nucleotide sequence: TGTGCCAGCAGTGGATTCACCACCGCAGCCTACGAGCAGTACTTC. Translating it yields CASSGFTTAAYEQYF.

This clonotype was seen more than once but under ten times. The chain recombines TRBV6-2 or TRBV6-3 with TRBJ2-1, with 11 bases aligning to TRBD2. This CDR3 contains 16 residues. The V gene end was trimmed by 2 bases and the J gene end by 4 bases; junction bases not matched to a gene: 4. Germline values: CDR1 MNHEY, CDR2 SVGEGT. The CDR3 DNA follows: TGTGCCAGCAGTTACCAGACTAGCGGGAAGTACAATGAGCAGTTCTTC. Its protein is CASSYQTSGKYNEQFF.

There are a few counts of this clonotype. The chain couples TRBV27 to TRBJ2-1, with TRBD1 as a possible D gene (6 bases). Germline CDR1 MNHEY, CDR2 SMNVEV (reference sequence). V was clipped by 2 bases and J by 4 bases, with 21 bases between them. The CDR3 covers 18 residues. This CDR3 is CASSLIGYFRGQYNEQFF. The CDR3 DNA follows: TGTGCCAGCAGTTTAATTGGGTACTTTCGGGGACAATACAATGAGCAGTTCTTC.

The CDR3 DNA reads TGTGCCAGCAGTTACCCTGACCCTACTGAAGCTTTCTTT. This codes for CASSYPDPTEAFF. V is TRBV6-2 or TRBV6-3 and J is TRBJ1-1; D is unclear. The germline V gene has CDR1 MNHEY and CDR2 SVGEGT. CDR3 length equals 13 residues. Trimming took 2 bases from V and 5 from J, leaving 9 bases between them.

This clonotype was counted between two and nine times. The chain is built from TRBV5-1 and TRBJ2-3; 7 bases fit TRBD1. The CDR3 has 14 residues. The germline V gene has CDR1 SGHRS and CDR2 YFSETQ. V dropped 5 bases and J dropped 0; count of bases not matched to a gene: 3. CDR3 in DNA: TGCGCCAGCAGGGGACAGCTGAGCACAGATACGCAGTATTTT. It codes for CASRGQLSTDTQYF.

As for this clonotype: One end of the junction does not line up with germline, which may come from a read error. V and J are TRBV18 and TRBJ2-3, with a tentative D call TRBD1 (6 bases). The CDR3 has 15 residues. Germline lookup yields CDR1 KGHSH and CDR2 LQKENI. The CDR3 sequence is CASSTPSGTKDTQYF. The CDR3 coding sequence is TGTGCCAGCTCAACACCGTCGGGGACAAAAGATACGCAGTATTTT.

This sequence joins TRBV4-3 and TRBJ2-7; D unresolved. Germline CDR1 LGHNA, CDR2 YSLEER. The V end lost 3 bases, the J end lost 4 bases, and 16 bases lay between the germline ends. This CDR3 comprises 15 residues. This chain's CDR3 is CASSQTPDTRYEQYF. In nucleotides, the CDR3 is TGCGCCAGCAGCCAGACCCCGGATACCCGTTACGAGCAGTACTTC.

The sample holds a few counts of this clonotype. V usage is TRBV20-1 and J usage is TRBJ2-1; possibly TRBD2 for D (5 bases). Per the germline V gene, CDR1 is DFQATT and CDR2 is SNEGSKA (reference sequence). This CDR3 has 14 residues. V lost 2 bases and J 0 bases, leaving 8 bases between the germline ends. CDR3 residues: CSARLGDSYNEQFF. CDR3 bases: TGCAGTGCTAGACTCGGGGACTCCTACAATGAGCAGTTCTTC.

The V gene is TRBV28, the J gene TRBJ2-1; tentatively, D is TRBD1 (7 bases). CDR1 and CDR2 (germline): MDHEN, SYDVKM. The V gene lost 1 base and the J gene lost 8 bases, with 18 bases spanning the gap. This CDR3 comprises 16 residues. The CDR3 loop is CASSLSVRQGGDEQFF. In DNA, the CDR3 is TGTGCCAGCAGTTTATCCGTTAGACAGGGAGGCGATGAGCAGTTCTTC.

This clonotype was recorded a few times. The chain combines TRBV6-1 with TRBJ2-2, with 10 bases identical to TRBD1. J lost 4 bases, V lost 8 bases, and 4 bases had no gene match. This CDR3 has 14 residues. Germline CDR1 reads MNHNS; CDR2 reads SASEGT. CDR3 sequence (DNA): TGTGCCAGCCGGGACAGGGGTGGCACCGGGGAGCTGTTTTTT. It yields the protein CASRDRGGTGELFF.

This clonotype was seen more than once but under ten times. V is TRBV5-5 and J is TRBJ2-1; no clear D gene. The CDR3 runs to 14 residues. Germline V gene data show CDR1 as SGHKS and CDR2 as YYEKEE (reference sequence). Trimming took off 2 bases at V and 15 bases at J, with 21 bases between the two ends. CDR3 nucleotide sequence: TGTGCCAGCAGCTTAAACACGAGAGAGCAACCCCCGTTCTTC. Its protein is CASSLNTREQPPFF. The variable domain in full, completed from reference TRBV5-5 and TRBJ2-1, reads DAGVTQSPTHLIKTRGQQVTLRCSPISGHKSVSWYQQVLGQGPQFIFQYYEKEERGRGNFPDRFSARQFPNYSSELNVNALLLGDSALYLCASSLNTREQPPFFGPGTRLTVL.

This clonotype turned up a few times. The V call is TRBV20-1, the J call TRBJ2-7; D gene uncertain. The CDR3 runs 15 residues. Germline assignment: CDR1 DFQATT and CDR2 SNEGSKA (reference sequence). The ends were cut back, 5 bases at V and 3 bases at J, with 20 bases in the middle. The CDR3 DNA follows: TGCAGTGCTCCTCAGTCGGTGCCACCATACTACGAGCAGTACTTC. It translates to CSAPQSVPPYYEQYF.

The rearrangement uses TRBV24-1 and TRBJ2-7, with D perhaps TRBD2 (5 bases). With 4 bases removed from V and 4 bases from J, the gap between germline ends came to 10 bases. Germline V lookup: CDR1 KGHDR, CDR2 SFDVKD. The CDR3 totals 13 residues. The CDR3 loop reads CATSEGSSYEQYF. Written as DNA, the CDR3 is TGTGCCACCAGTGAGGGGAGTTCGTACGAGCAGTACTTC.

The chain employs TRBV12-3 or TRBV12-4 and TRBJ2-2, with TRBD2 identical over 12 bases. The V segment lost 11 bases and the J segment 4 bases; nucleotides outside the gene matches: 17. CDR3 length equals 18 residues. In nucleotides, the CDR3 is TGTGCCCTCAGTTTAGCCCCAGGACTAGCGGGACGCACCGGGGAGCTGTTTTTT. Its translation: CALSLAPGLAGRTGELFF.

This chain connects TRBV14 to TRBJ2-5; D gene ambiguous. Germline V gene lookup returns CDR1 SGHDN and CDR2 FVKESK. The CDR3 spans 14 residues. V lost 1 base, J lost 5 bases, and 11 bases lay in between. CDR3 amino acids: CASSQGSWMETQYF. The CDR3 DNA reads TGTGCCAGCAGCCAAGGTAGCTGGATGGAGACCCAGTACTTC.

The V gene is TRBV20-1, the J gene TRBJ1-4; TRBD1 matches 7 bases. This CDR3 spans 13 amino acids. With V trimmed by 6 bases and J by 7 bases, 8 bases remained unmatched. Germline V gives CDR1 DFQATT, CDR2 SNEGSKA (reference sequence). CDR3 in DNA: TGCAGTGCCAGTACAGGGGCTCTTGAAAAACTGTTTTTT. It codes for CSASTGALEKLFF.

The chain couples TRBV30 to TRBJ2-5, with 9 bases identical to TRBD2. J was trimmed by 1 base and V by 2 bases; bases with no gene match: 2. Per germline, CDR1 GTSNPN and CDR2 SVGIG (reference sequence). The CDR3 has 14 residues. This chain's CDR3 is CAWSRTSVQETQYF. The CDR3 DNA is TGTGCCTGGAGTAGGACTAGCGTCCAAGAGACCCAGTACTTC.

This clonotype has a handful of counts. The chain couples TRBV6-5 to TRBJ1-3, with 8 bases fitting TRBD1. The V gene end was trimmed by 2 bases and the J gene end by 2 bases; junction bases not matched to a gene: 5. The germline V gene encodes CDR1 MNHEY and CDR2 SVGAGI. CDR3 length: 16 residues. The CDR3 here is CASSYGGTGAGNTIYF. CDR3 DNA: TGTGCCAGCAGTTACGGGGGGACAGGAGCTGGAAACACCATATATTTT.

This chain links TRBV20-1 with TRBJ2-3, with TRBD2 matching 10 bases. After removal of 5 bases from V and 3 bases from J, the junction contained 5 bases not matched to a gene. The CDR3 runs 14 residues. CDR1 is DFQATT and CDR2 is SNEGSKA in the germline V gene (reference sequence). The CDR3 region is CSAVSGRGTDTQYF. CDR3 nucleotides: TGCAGTGCTGTGAGCGGGAGGGGAACAGATACGCAGTATTTT.

This chain uses TRBV24-1 with TRBJ2-3, with D possibly called TRBD1 or TRBD2 (5 bases each). Trimming shortened V by 10 bases and J by 5 bases, and 21 bases separated the two germline ends. The CDR3 has 15 amino acids. Germline CDR1 and CDR2: KGHDR and SFDVKD. In DNA form, the CDR3 reads TGTGCCACTAGAGAAACGGGGTCCACAGGAGATACGCAGTATTTT. This translates into CATRETGSTGDTQYF.

In this sample, this clonotype turned up a few times. V usage is TRBV10-2 and J usage is TRBJ2-1; D is uncertain. The CDR3 is 14 residues long. V shed 3 bases and J shed 2 bases, with 8 bases lying between them. CDR1 and CDR2 (germline): WSHSY, SAAADI. CDR3 sequence reads: CASSDQVTYNEQFF. The CDR3 DNA follows: TGCGCCAGCAGTGACCAGGTTACCTACAATGAGCAGTTCTTC.

The chain joins TRBV11-2 to TRBJ2-1; TRBD2 aligns across 9 bases. Germline values: CDR1 SGHAT, CDR2 FQNNGV. There are 15 residues in the CDR3. V dropped 5 bases and J dropped 9; count of bases not matched to a gene: 11. The CDR3 is CASSPPLAGSGEQFF. As DNA, the CDR3 is TGTGCCAGCAGCCCGCCCCTAGCGGGATCTGGTGAGCAGTTCTTC.

A remark on this clonotype: The limits of the CDR3 on the DNA are not certain, so only TCRdb's listed CDR3 is given. The chain's CDR3 is CISVPEGRPPHSPKNSYNEQFF. The chain combines TRBV7-5 with TRBJ2-1; the table assigns TRBD1, which was not confirmed against the DNA. TRBV7-5 is marked as a pseudogene. From its first to its last residue, the CDR3 has 22 amino acids.